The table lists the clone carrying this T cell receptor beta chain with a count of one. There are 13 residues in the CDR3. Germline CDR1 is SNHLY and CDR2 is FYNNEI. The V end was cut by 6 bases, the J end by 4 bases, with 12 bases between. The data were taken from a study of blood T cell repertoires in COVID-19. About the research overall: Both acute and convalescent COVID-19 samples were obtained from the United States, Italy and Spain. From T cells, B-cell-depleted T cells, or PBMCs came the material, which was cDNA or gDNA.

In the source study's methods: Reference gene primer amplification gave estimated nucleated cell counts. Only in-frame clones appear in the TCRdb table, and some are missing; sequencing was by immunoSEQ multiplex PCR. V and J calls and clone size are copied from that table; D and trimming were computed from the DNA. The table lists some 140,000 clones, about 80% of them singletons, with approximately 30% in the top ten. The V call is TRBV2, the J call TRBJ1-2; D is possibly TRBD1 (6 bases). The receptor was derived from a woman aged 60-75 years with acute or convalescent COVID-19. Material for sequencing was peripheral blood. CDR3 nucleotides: TGTGCCAGCAGGGCGGGGGGCCTCTATGGCTACACCTTC. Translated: CASRAGGLYGYTF.